These T cell receptor beta chains were read from a single sample in a study of post-analysis software for immune sequencing data. TCRdb fed the PCR reads into MiXCR, producing one record per CDR3 protein. The table includes hundreds of thousands of distinct CDR3 sequences, 55% to 60% detected once. Sequenced input: blood. Receptor source: a girl aged 2 to 9 with multiple sclerosis. CDR3s include the opening cysteine and the closing phenylalanine or tryptophan. The D gene is left open where the match is weak. Clone size is shown for a subset of rows, as once, few, many or a class of expanded clone.

V	D	size	J	CDR3	DNA
TRBV7-9	-	few	TRBJ1-1	CASSSGERGAFF	TGTGCCAGCAGCTCGGGGGAACGGGGAGCTTTCTTT
TRBV29-1	-	-	TRBJ1-2	CSVRQTTNYGYTF	TGCAGCGTTCGGCAGACTACTAACTATGGCTACACCTTC
TRBV29-1	-	few	TRBJ2-1	CSVEGAYNYNEQFF	TGCAGCGTTGAGGGGGCCTACAATTACAATGAGCAGTTCTTC
TRBV18	-	-	TRBJ2-1	CASSPPSGVNEFF	TGTGCCAGCTCACCACCATCAGGGGTCAACGAGTTCTTC
TRBV10-3	TRBD1	-	TRBJ2-7	CAISEGRRTGQKEQYF	TGTGCCATCAGTGAGGGTCGTAGGACAGGACAAAAGGAGCAGTACTTC
TRBV12-3/TRBV12-4	-	-	TRBJ1-1	CASSLMEDTEAFF	TGTGCCAGCAGTTTAATGGAGGACACTGAAGCTTTCTTT
TRBV29-1	TRBD2	few	TRBJ2-3	CSVGPAGRTDTQYF	TGCAGCGTTGGGCCAGCGGGACGCACAGATACGCAGTATTTT
TRBV5-1	-	few	TRBJ1-4	CASSPSATNEKLFF	TGCGCCAGCAGCCCATCTGCAACTAATGAAAAACTGTTTTTT
TRBV10-3	-	-	TRBJ2-5	CAISESGGERETQYF	TGTGCCATCAGTGAGTCCGGGGGAGAAAGAGAGACCCAGTACTTC
TRBV7-9	-	-	TRBJ2-7	CASSLAGREQYF	TGTGCCAGCAGCTTAGCGGGGCGGGAGCAGTACTTC
TRBV18	-	few	TRBJ2-3	CASSPWTASTDTQYF	TGTGCCAGCTCACCTTGGACAGCTAGCACAGATACGCAGTATTTT
TRBV9	TRBD2	-	TRBJ2-1	CASSVDSSGRSRSFF	TGTGCCAGCAGCGTAGATTCTAGCGGGAGGTCTCGGTCGTTCTTC
TRBV29-1	TRBD1	few	TRBJ1-1	CSALIRGRGTEAFF	TGCAGCGCCCTTATCAGGGGGCGGGGGACTGAAGCTTTCTTT
TRBV29-1	-	-	TRBJ2-5	CSVVPVGETQYF	TGCAGCGTTGTTCCGGTGGGGGAGACCCAGTACTTC
TRBV29-1	-	-	TRBJ2-1	CSLRVRERGNNEQFF	TGCAGCTTAAGGGTACGGGAGAGGGGGAACAATGAGCAGTTCTTC
TRBV29-1	TRBD1	-	TRBJ1-1	CSVDKGNRGYDEAFF	TGCAGCGTTGATAAGGGGAACAGGGGCTACGATGAAGCTTTCTTT
TRBV7-2	-	-	TRBJ2-5	CASSPPAGREQYF	TGTGCCAGCAGCCCCCCTGCGGGAAGGGAGCAGTACTTC
TRBV5-1	TRBD2	few	TRBJ2-7	CASSWTAGGPYEQYF	TGCGCCAGCAGCTGGACAGCGGGAGGCCCCTACGAGCAGTACTTC
TRBV19	TRBD2	few	TRBJ2-5	CASSILSSGGLQETQYF	TGTGCCAGTAGTATCCTCTCTAGCGGAGGTCTCCAAGAGACCCAGTACTTC
TRBV10-1	TRBD2	few	TRBJ2-1	CASSESVSGPYNEQFF	TGCGCCAGCAGTGAGTCAGTTAGCGGGCCTTACAATGAGCAGTTCTTC
TRBV12-3/TRBV12-4	-	-	TRBJ1-1	CASSLGAWGLPEAFF	TGTGCCAGCAGTTTAGGGGCGTGGGGTTTACCTGAAGCTTTCTTT
TRBV7-3	-	-	TRBJ2-1	CASSRPDNYNEQFF	TGTGCCAGCAGCCGCCCCGACAACTACAATGAGCAGTTCTTC
TRBV12-3/TRBV12-4	-	-	TRBJ1-6	CASSLSLTNSPLHF	TGTGCCAGCAGCTTGAGCCTAACAAATTCACCCCTCCACTTT
TRBV15	-	-	TRBJ1-2	CATSRDGGYGYTF	TGTGCCACCAGCAGAGATGGAGGGTACGGCTACACCTTC
TRBV6-4	-	few	TRBJ2-4	CASSATGEAGVDIQYF	TGTGCCAGCAGTGCCACCGGGGAGGCAGGAGTAGACATTCAGTACTTC
TRBV12-3/TRBV12-4	-	-	TRBJ1-5	CASSYMYSNQPQHF	TGTGCCAGCTCCTACATGTATAGCAATCAGCCCCAGCATTTT
TRBV9	-	-	TRBJ2-7	CASSPGAGSYEQYF	TGTGCCAGCAGCCCGGGGGCAGGAAGTTACGAGCAGTACTTC
TRBV2	-	-	TRBJ1-1	CASSAARAGGEAFF	TGTGCCAGCAGTGCGGCCAGGGCAGGAGGTGAAGCTTTCTTT
TRBV29-1	TRBD2	-	TRBJ2-1	CSVRLAGDYNEQFF	TGCAGCGTCCGACTAGCGGGAGATTACAATGAGCAGTTCTTC
TRBV5-1	-	-	TRBJ2-7	CASNPEGPLYPEQYF	TGCGCCAGCAATCCGGAGGGCCCACTATATCCCGAGCAGTACTTC
TRBV5-1	-	-	TRBJ2-1	CAGSLAQYNEQFF	TGCGCCGGCAGCTTGGCACAGTACAATGAGCAGTTCTTC
TRBV7-2	-	few	TRBJ1-1	CASSFPGREAFF	TGTGCCAGCAGCTTTCCGGGGCGTGAAGCTTTCTTT
TRBV11-2	-	few	TRBJ2-5	CASRSTRLETQYF	TGTGCCAGCAGATCCACTAGATTGGAGACCCAGTACTTC
TRBV20-1	-	-	TRBJ2-7	CSAGQSGNPYNEQYF	TGCAGTGCTGGTCAATCAGGGAACCCCTACAATGAGCAGTACTTC
TRBV5-1	-	-	TRBJ2-1	CASSFGTRFF	TGCGCCAGCAGCTTCGGGACCCGGTTCTTC
TRBV5-1	TRBD1	-	TRBJ2-7	CASSDYPGGETYEQYF	TGCGCCAGCAGCGATTATCCAGGGGGCGAGACCTACGAGCAGTACTTC
TRBV7-9	TRBD1	-	TRBJ2-1	CASSLAGDRDDEQFF	TGTGCCAGCAGCTTAGCGGGGGACAGGGACGATGAGCAGTTCTTC
TRBV5-5	-	-	TRBJ2-3	CASSPDRWLEYF	TGTGCCAGCAGTCCCGATAGGTGGTTGGAGTATTTT
TRBV10-3	-	-	TRBJ1-3	CAISEVDTIYF	TGTGCCATCAGTGAGGTTGACACCATATATTTT
TRBV11-2	-	-	TRBJ2-5	CASSLDPYNQETQYF	TGTGCCAGCAGCTTAGATCCGTATAACCAAGAGACCCAGTACTTC
TRBV20-1	-	-	TRBJ2-5	CSASSGYQETQYF	TGCAGTGCTAGTTCAGGATACCAAGAGACCCAGTACTTC
TRBV29-1	-	-	TRBJ1-2	CGVEGMPDGYTF	TGCGGCGTTGAAGGGATGCCGGATGGCTACACCTTC
TRBV10-3	-	once	TRBJ1-1	CAISEPTGPNTEAFF	TGTGCCATCAGTGAGCCTACAGGGCCGAACACTGAAGCTTTCTTT
TRBV7-6	TRBD1	-	TRBJ2-5	CASSINRGGRETQYF	TGTGCCAGCAGCATAAACCGAGGGGGCCGAGAGACCCAGTACTTC
TRBV20-1	TRBD1	few	TRBJ1-5	CSATAGPGQGETNQPQHF	TGCAGTGCTACGGCTGGACCGGGACAGGGTGAAACCAATCAGCCCCAGCATTTT
TRBV12-3/TRBV12-4	-	few	TRBJ2-5	CASSPRASETQYF	TGTGCCAGCAGTCCTCGGGCCTCCGAGACCCAGTACTTC
TRBV5-1	-	-	TRBJ2-1	CASTSYPTGDYNEQFF	TGCGCCAGCACGAGCTACCCTACCGGGGACTACAATGAGCAGTTCTTC
TRBV20-1	TRBD1	-	TRBJ2-5	CSAIRDRVETQYF	TGCAGTGCAATCCGGGACAGGGTTGAGACCCAGTACTTC
TRBV5-1	-	-	TRBJ2-3	CASKARSSWVPTDTQYF	TGCGCCAGCAAGGCCCGGAGCTCGTGGGTGCCCACAGATACGCAGTATTTT